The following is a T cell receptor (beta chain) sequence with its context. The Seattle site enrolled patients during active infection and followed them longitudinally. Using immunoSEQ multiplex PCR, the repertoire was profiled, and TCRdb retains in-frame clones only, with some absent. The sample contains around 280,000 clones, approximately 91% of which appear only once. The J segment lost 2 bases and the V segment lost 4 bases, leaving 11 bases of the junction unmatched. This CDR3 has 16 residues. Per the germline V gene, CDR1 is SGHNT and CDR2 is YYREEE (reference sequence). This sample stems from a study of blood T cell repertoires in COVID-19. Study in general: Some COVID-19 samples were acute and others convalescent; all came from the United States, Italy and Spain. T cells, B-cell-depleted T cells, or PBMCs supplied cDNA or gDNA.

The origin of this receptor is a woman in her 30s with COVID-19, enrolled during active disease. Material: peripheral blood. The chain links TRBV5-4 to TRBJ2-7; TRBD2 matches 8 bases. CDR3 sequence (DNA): TGTGCCAGCAGCACAGCATCCGGGACTAGTGCCTACGAGCAGTACTTC. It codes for CASSTASGTSAYEQYF.